The 24 T cell receptor beta chains below were found in one sample sequenced in a study of blood T cell repertoires in COVID-19. Some clones are missing from TCRdb's copy, which holds only in-frame ones; the method was immunoSEQ multiplex PCR. The sample holds under 250,000 clones, about 85% seen once. Sequenced material: peripheral blood. These receptor sequences come from a man aged 18 to 30 with active or convalescent COVID-19.

The chain joins TRBV7-2 to TRBJ2-7; D is unclear. Trimming stripped 0 bases from V and 3 bases from J, with 6 bases between. CDR3 size: 13 residues. From germline, CDR1 is SGHTA and CDR2 FQGNSA. In DNA form, the CDR3 reads TGTGCCAGCAGCTTAGCTTTCAGCTACGAGCAGTACTTC. Translated, it gives CASSLAFSYEQYF.

The chain has TRBV27 and TRBJ2-7; no definite D call. Germline-derived CDR1 and CDR2 are MNHEY and SMNVEV (reference sequence). CDR3 length equals 13 residues. The ends were cut back, 2 bases at V and 5 bases at J, with 10 bases in the middle. The CDR3 DNA reads TGTGCCAGCAGTTTAGCCGGGTATCACGAGCAGTACTTC. This translates into CASSLAGYHEQYF.

This chain uses TRBV19 with TRBJ2-7, with 7 positions matching TRBD1. V dropped 7 bases and J dropped 2; count of bases not matched to a gene: 11. CDR3 size: 15 residues. Germline CDR1 LNHDA, CDR2 SQIVND (reference sequence). CDR3 sequence: CASTLTGAAPYEQYF. CDR3 nucleotide sequence: TGTGCCAGTACCCTAACAGGGGCCGCACCCTACGAGCAGTACTTC.

This clone was recorded once. The rearrangement uses TRBV25-1 and TRBJ1-2; tentative D call: TRBD1 (6 bases). The CDR3 is 16 amino acids. With 3 bases removed from V and 7 bases from J, the gap between germline ends came to 21 bases. The germline gives CDR1 MGHDK, CDR2 SYGVNS. The CDR3 DNA reads as TGTGCCAGCAGTGACCCCACAGGGCCCCCTGGACGTGGCTACACCTTC. It yields the protein CASSDPTGPPGRGYTF.

The CDR3 region is CASSDGSLEKNIQYF. CDR3 sequence (DNA): TGTGCCAGCAGCGACGGGAGTTTGGAGAAAAACATTCAGTACTTC. The chain recombines TRBV9 with TRBJ2-4; TRBD2 might be the D (6 bases). The CDR3 extends over 15 amino acids. Germline V CDR1 and CDR2: SGDLS, YYNGEE. Deletions cut 3 bases from V and 4 bases from J, with 14 bases between. Looking up the rest from reference TRBV9 and TRBJ2-4 gives the full variable domain: DSGVTQTPKHLITATGQRVTLRCSPRSGDLSVYWYQQSLDQGLQFLIQYYNGEERAKGNILERFSAQQFPDLHSELNLSSLELGDSALYFCASSDGSLEKNIQYFGAGTRLSVL.

The rearrangement links TRBV6-5 to TRBJ2-5; 12 bases agree with TRBD2. Trimming took 6 bases from V and 5 from J; bases not matched to a gene: 7. Germline assignment: CDR1 MNHEY and CDR2 SVGAGI. The CDR3 is 15 residues long. The CDR3 loop is CASRLAGGPGETQYF. As DNA, the CDR3 is TGTGCCAGCAGGCTAGCGGGGGGGCCGGGGGAGACCCAGTACTTC.

This clone was seen only once. J is TRBJ1-6 and V is TRBV6-6; D perhaps matches TRBD1 (6 bases). Trimming stripped 5 bases from V and 0 bases from J, with 14 bases between. Germline V CDR1 and CDR2: MNHNY, SVGAGI (reference sequence). The CDR3 loop spans 17 amino acids. The CDR3 protein is CASSRRQAISYNSPLHF. The CDR3 DNA sequence: TGTGCCAGCAGTCGTCGACAGGCCATCTCCTATAATTCACCCCTCCACTTT.

Here the CDR3 DNA reads TGTGCCAGCAGCTCCACCGGGGGGGCGGGCAGGCAAGATACGCAGTATTTT. Protein: CASSSTGGAGRQDTQYF. The chain links TRBV7-6 to TRBJ2-3; 8 bases map to TRBD2. Germline V gene sequence: CDR1 SGHVS, CDR2 FNYEAQ. J was trimmed by 5 bases and V by 4 bases; bases with no gene match: 14. The CDR3 runs to 17 residues. Using reference TRBV7-6 and TRBJ2-3 for the parts outside the CDR3, the full variable domain is GAGVSQSPRYKVTKRGQDVALRCDPISGHVSLYWYRQALGQGPEFLTYFNYEAQQDKSGLPNDRFSAERPEGSISTLTIQRTEQRDSAMYRCASSSTGGAGRQDTQYFGPGTRLTVL.

In this sample, this clone turned up once. The rearrangement links TRBV10-1 to TRBJ1-1; no clear D gene. The CDR3 covers 14 residues. V lost 4 bases to trimming and J lost 3 bases, with 12 bases between them. Germline V gene data show CDR1 as WNHNN and CDR2 as SYGVQD (reference sequence). The CDR3 reads CASSGSLADTEAFF. In DNA, the CDR3 is TGCGCCAGCAGTGGGAGCTTGGCGGACACTGAAGCTTTCTTT.

V is TRBV7-8 and J is TRBJ2-7; 7 positions match TRBD1. The CDR3 extends over 14 amino acids. The V segment lost 6 bases and the J segment 2 bases; nucleotides outside the gene matches: 7. Germline CDR1 SGHVS, CDR2 FQNEAQ. Here the CDR3 DNA reads TGTGCCAGCAGTGACAGGGAAAACCCCTACGAGCAGTACTTC. This codes for CASSDRENPYEQYF.

CDR3 amino acids: CASNTLGESNSPLHF. CDR3 sequence (DNA): TGTGCCAGCAACACTCTCGGGGAGAGTAATTCACCCCTCCACTTT. This rearrangement joins TRBV27 to TRBJ1-6; D is unresolved. The CDR3 contains 15 residues. Germline V gene lookup returns CDR1 MNHEY and CDR2 SMNVEV (reference sequence). The V gene lost 7 bases and the J gene lost 6 bases, with 16 bases spanning the gap.

This chain uses TRBV4-3 with TRBJ2-1; D might be TRBD2 (5 bases). The length of the CDR3 is 17 residues. Germline CDR1 is LGHNA and CDR2 is YSLEER. The ends were cut back, 0 bases at V and 5 bases at J, with 17 bases in the middle. CDR3 coding DNA: TGCGCCAGCAGCCAAGATCCTGGTGGGGAAGCGGACAATGAGCAGTTCTTC. It codes for CASSQDPGGEADNEQFF.

The genes are TRBV7-2 and TRBJ2-7, with 11 bases that match TRBD2. The V gene's germline CDR1 is SGHTA and CDR2 FQGNSA. The CDR3 spans 16 residues. The junction had 8 bases not matched to a gene; V was cut back by 2 bases and J by 5 bases. In nucleotides, the CDR3 is TGTGCCAGCAGCTTAAAACTAGCGGGAGAGATCGACGAGCAGTACTTC. Translation: CASSLKLAGEIDEQYF.

The chain uses TRBV9 and TRBJ2-3; TRBD2 aligns across 13 bases. The CDR3 sequence is 16 residues long. Germline loops: CDR1 SGDLS, CDR2 YYNGEE. Trimming took 2 bases from V and 2 from J; bases not matched to a gene: 2. CDR3 protein: CASSVGLAGVTDTQYF. In DNA form, the CDR3 reads TGTGCCAGCAGCGTCGGACTAGCGGGAGTCACAGATACGCAGTATTTT.

The chain carries TRBV7-9 and TRBJ2-2; D perhaps matches TRBD1 (6 bases). The ends were cut back, 5 bases at V and 4 bases at J, with 8 bases in the middle. The germline gives CDR1 SEHNR, CDR2 FQNEAQ (reference sequence). The CDR3 totals 13 residues. The chain's CDR3 is CASSARGTGELFF. CDR3 DNA sequence: TGTGCCAGCAGCGCCAGGGGCACCGGGGAGCTGTTTTTT.

The rearrangement uses TRBV7-3 and TRBJ2-2, with 7 nucleotides matching TRBD2. This CDR3 is built from 16 residues. The germline V gene has CDR1 SGHTA and CDR2 FQGTGA. The ends lost 5 bases at V and 4 bases at J; junction bases unmatched: 10. The CDR3 bases are TGTGCCAGCAGCCAACTGGTGGGAGGGCCCACCGGGGAGCTGTTTTTT. Amino acids: CASSQLVGGPTGELFF.

This clone was found once. The DNA of the CDR3 is TGTGCCAGCAGCTTGGGAGGGGGCGACGCTGAAGCTTTCTTT. It translates to CASSLGGGDAEAFF. The V gene is TRBV5-4, the J gene TRBJ1-1; TRBD1 matches at 7 bases. The CDR3 loop spans 14 amino acids. The trim removed 0 bases at V and 6 bases at J, leaving 5 bases unmatched. The germline gives CDR1 SGHNT, CDR2 YYREEE (reference sequence).

DNA for the CDR3: TGTGCCAGCAGCTCCGTCAGGGAAGAGACCCAGTACTTC. Amino acids: CASSSVREETQYF. V is TRBV7-3 and J is TRBJ2-5; D possibly corresponds to TRBD1 (5 bases). V shed 4 bases and J shed 3 bases, with 9 bases lying between them. This CDR3 is 13 amino acids long. Germline assignment: CDR1 SGHTA and CDR2 FQGTGA.

The gene calls are TRBV18 and TRBJ2-1, with 11 bases aligning to TRBD2. The CDR3 loop spans 20 amino acids. Germline V CDR1 and CDR2: KGHSH, LQKENI. V was clipped by 3 bases and J by 0 bases; unmatched bases: 13. In DNA form, the CDR3 reads TGTGCCAGCTCACCCCTAAGTCTAGCGGGAGGTTTTAGCTCCTACAATGAGCAGTTCTTC. This codes for CASSPLSLAGGFSSYNEQFF.

This chain joins TRBV24-1 and TRBJ2-7; TRBD1 matches 7 bases. Germline loops: CDR1 KGHDR, CDR2 SFDVKD. V was clipped by 2 bases and J by 4 bases; unmatched bases: 7. This CDR3 is 15 amino acids long. CDR3 nucleotide sequence: TGTGCCACCAGTGATTCGTCGGGCAGGGGGTACGAGCAGTACTTC. Protein product: CATSDSSGRGYEQYF.

This clone was counted once. The chain is built from TRBV6-2 or TRBV6-3 and TRBJ2-7; 7 bases agree with TRBD1. The germline V gene encodes CDR1 MNHEY and CDR2 SVGEGT. V was clipped by 0 bases and J by 0 bases; unmatched bases: 5. The CDR3 length is 16 residues. The CDR3 DNA reads TGTGCCAGCAGTTACTCGAGGCAGGGGGTCTCCTACGAGCAGTACTTC. Translated: CASSYSRQGVSYEQYF.

The V and J genes are TRBV4-3 and TRBJ2-3; TRBD2 aligns across 10 bases. The ends lost 1 base at V and 6 bases at J; junction bases unmatched: 4. Germline lookup yields CDR1 LGHNA and CDR2 YSLEER. The CDR3 is 15 residues long. The CDR3 region has the DNA TGCGCCAGCAGCCAAGTTCTAGCGGGGGCGGATACGCAGTATTTT. It yields the protein CASSQVLAGADTQYF.

The gene calls are TRBV5-6 and TRBJ2-7, with D tentatively TRBD1 (6 bases). Germline V CDR1 and CDR2: SGHDT, YYEEEE. The CDR3 loop spans 15 amino acids. V was shortened by 2 bases and J by 6 bases, with 18 bases between the two germline ends. The CDR3 reads CASSFRGGTHPEQYF. The CDR3 coding sequence is TGTGCCAGCAGCTTCAGGGGTGGCACCCACCCCGAGCAGTACTTC.

J is TRBJ1-3 and V is TRBV6-5; perhaps TRBD1 as D (6 bases). Germline V gene lookup returns CDR1 MNHEY and CDR2 SVGAGI. V lost 4 bases and J lost 4, with 11 bases in between. The CDR3 is 14 residues long. The CDR3 is CASSSTGYGNTIYF. The CDR3, as DNA: TGTGCCAGCAGTTCAACAGGGTACGGAAACACCATATATTTT.